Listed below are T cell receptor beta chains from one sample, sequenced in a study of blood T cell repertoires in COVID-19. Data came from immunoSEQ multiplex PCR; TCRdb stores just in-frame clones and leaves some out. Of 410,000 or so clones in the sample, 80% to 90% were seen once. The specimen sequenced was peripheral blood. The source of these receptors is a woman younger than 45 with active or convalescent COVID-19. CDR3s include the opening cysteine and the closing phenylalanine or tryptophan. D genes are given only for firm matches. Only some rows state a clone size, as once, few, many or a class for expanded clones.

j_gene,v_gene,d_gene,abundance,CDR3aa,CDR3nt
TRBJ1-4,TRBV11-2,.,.,CASSFRAVKEVTNEKLFF,TGTGCCAGCAGCTTCCGGGCCGTAAAGGAGGTTACTAATGAAAAACTGTTTTTT
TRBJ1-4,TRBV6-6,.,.,CASSRQDPGTTNEKLFF,TGTGCCAGCAGTCGACAGGACCCGGGGACAACTAATGAAAAACTGTTTTTT
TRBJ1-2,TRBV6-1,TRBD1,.,CASTEQGAPPLRDYGYTF,TGTGCCAGCACTGAACAGGGGGCGCCCCCCCTAAGAGACTATGGCTACACCTTC
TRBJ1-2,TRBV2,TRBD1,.,CASSEGDRGPNYGYTF,TGTGCCAGCAGTGAGGGGGACAGGGGGCCTAACTATGGCTACACCTTC
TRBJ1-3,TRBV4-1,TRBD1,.,CASSLDRGNSGNTIYF,TGCGCCAGCAGCTTGGACAGGGGGAACTCTGGAAACACCATATATTTT
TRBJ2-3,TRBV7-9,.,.,CASSLELASTDTQYF,TGTGCCAGCAGCTTAGAACTAGCCAGCACAGATACGCAGTATTTT
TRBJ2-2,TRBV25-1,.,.,CASSDRAFNTGELFF,TGTGCCAGCAGTGACAGGGCCTTTAACACCGGGGAGCTGTTTTTT
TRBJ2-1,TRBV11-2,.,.,CASSFLSGGEQFF,TGTGCCAGCAGCTTTTTAAGCGGTGGTGAGCAGTTCTTC
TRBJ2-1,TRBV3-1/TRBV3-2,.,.,CASSQDGGAREQFF,TGTGCCAGCAGCCAAGATGGGGGGGCGAGAGAGCAGTTCTTC
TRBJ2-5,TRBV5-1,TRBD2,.,CASSLSGGPRETQYF,TGCGCCAGCAGCCTTTCGGGGGGGCCCCGGGAGACCCAGTACTTC
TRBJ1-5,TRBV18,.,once,CASSPGSTVSNQPQHF,TGTGCCAGCTCACCAGGTTCGACAGTTAGCAATCAGCCCCAGCATTTT
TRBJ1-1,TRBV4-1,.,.,CASSQVRVGSEAFF,TGCGCCAGCAGCCAAGTGCGGGTAGGGTCTGAAGCTTTCTTT
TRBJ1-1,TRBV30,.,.,CAARMNTEAFF,TGTGCCGCCAGAATGAACACTGAAGCTTTCTTT
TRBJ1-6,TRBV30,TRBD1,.,CAWGAPGQGRNSPLHF,TGTGCCTGGGGGGCACCGGGACAGGGACGCAATTCACCCCTCCACTTT
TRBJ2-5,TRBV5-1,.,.,CASSLAPGINQETQYF,TGCGCCAGCAGCTTGGCCCCCGGGATCAACCAAGAGACCCAGTACTTC
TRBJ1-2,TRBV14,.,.,CASSRQTGTVGMGYTF,TGTGCCAGCAGCCGCCAGACAGGTACCGTCGGAATGGGCTACACCTTC
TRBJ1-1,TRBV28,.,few,CASSRRGGLNTEAFF,TGTGCCAGCAGCCGCCGGGGGGGCCTGAACACTGAAGCTTTCTTT
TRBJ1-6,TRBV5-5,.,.,CASSLVPRTDNSPLHF,TGTGCCAGCAGCTTGGTGCCCCGGACAGATAATTCACCCCTCCACTTT
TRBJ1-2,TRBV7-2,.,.,CASSLEQGSYGYTF,TGTGCCAGCAGCTTAGAGCAGGGTAGCTATGGCTACACCTTC
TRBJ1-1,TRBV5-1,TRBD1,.,CATRQGSMNTEAFF,TGCGCCACCCGACAGGGAAGCATGAACACTGAAGCTTTCTTT
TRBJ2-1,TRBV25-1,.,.,CASSESGSTHNEQFF,TGTGCCAGCAGTGAATCCGGGTCCACCCACAATGAGCAGTTCTTC
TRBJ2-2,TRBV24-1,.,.,CATSDSTGANTGELFF,TGTGCCACCAGTGATTCTACGGGAGCGAACACCGGGGAGCTGTTTTTT
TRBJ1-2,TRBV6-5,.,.,CASSSTGYGYTF,TGTGCCAGCAGTTCCACGGGTTATGGCTACACCTTC
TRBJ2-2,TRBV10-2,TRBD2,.,CASSEWGGSGELFF,TGCGCCAGCAGTGAGTGGGGGGGGTCCGGGGAGCTGTTTTTT
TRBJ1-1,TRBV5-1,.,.,CASKGQGENTEAFF,TGCGCCAGCAAGGGACAAGGTGAGAACACTGAAGCTTTCTTT
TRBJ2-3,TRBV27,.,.,CASSLVAEITDTQYF,TGTGCCAGCAGTTTAGTAGCGGAGATCACAGATACGCAGTATTTT
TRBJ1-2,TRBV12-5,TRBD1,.,CASGPGQGSGYTF,TGTGCTAGTGGTCCGGGACAGGGGTCTGGCTACACCTTC
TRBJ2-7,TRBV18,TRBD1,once,CASSRDSYEQYF,TGTGCCAGCTCACGGGACAGCTACGAGCAGTACTTC
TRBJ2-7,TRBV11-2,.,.,CASSSYKTGYYEQYF,TGTGCCAGCAGCTCTTACAAAACGGGTTACTACGAGCAGTACTTC
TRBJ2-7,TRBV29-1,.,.,CSARSGSYEQYF,TGCAGCGCCCGAAGCGGGTCCTACGAGCAGTACTTC
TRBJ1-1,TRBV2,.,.,CASTEMTGDTEAFF,TGTGCCAGCACTGAAATGACAGGAGACACTGAAGCTTTCTTT
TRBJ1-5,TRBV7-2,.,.,CASSRGAAPGNQPQHF,TGTGCCAGCAGCCGGGGTGCGGCCCCGGGCAATCAGCCCCAGCATTTT
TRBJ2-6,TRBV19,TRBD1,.,CASRNPRTGAGANVLTF,TGTGCCAGTAGAAACCCGCGGACAGGGGCTGGGGCCAACGTCCTGACTTTC
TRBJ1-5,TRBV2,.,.,CASSERRGGHQPQHF,TGTGCCAGCAGTGAACGGCGGGGGGGACATCAGCCCCAGCATTTT
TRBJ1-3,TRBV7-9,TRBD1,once,CASSSDPDRGPGNTIYF,TGTGCCAGCAGCTCAGACCCGGACAGGGGGCCGGGAAACACCATATATTTT
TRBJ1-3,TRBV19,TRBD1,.,CASSIRQGAGNTIYF,TGTGCCAGTAGTATTCGACAGGGGGCTGGAAACACCATATATTTT
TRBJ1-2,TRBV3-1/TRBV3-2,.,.,CASSQDTGGSYTF,TGTGCCAGCAGCCAAGATACGGGAGGGAGCTACACCTTC
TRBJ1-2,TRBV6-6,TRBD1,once,CASSQQGARGYTF,TGTGCCAGCAGTCAGCAGGGGGCGCGAGGCTACACCTTC
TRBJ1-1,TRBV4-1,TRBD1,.,CASSREDRGVFSWSEAFF,TGCGCCAGCAGCCGAGAGGACAGGGGAGTTTTTTCGTGGTCTGAAGCTTTCTTT
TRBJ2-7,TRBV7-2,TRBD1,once,CASSGRQGRTQYF,TGTGCCAGCAGCGGGCGACAGGGAAGGACGCAGTACTTC
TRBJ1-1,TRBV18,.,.,CASSPPMGGLNTEAFF,TGTGCCAGCTCACCACCGATGGGCGGGCTGAACACTGAAGCTTTCTTT
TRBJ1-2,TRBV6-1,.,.,CASSSPTRNYGYTF,TGTGCCAGCAGTAGCCCGACAAGAAACTATGGCTACACCTTC
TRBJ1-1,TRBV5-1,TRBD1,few,CASSWTGGLDEAFF,TGCGCCAGCAGCTGGACAGGGGGCTTGGATGAAGCTTTCTTT
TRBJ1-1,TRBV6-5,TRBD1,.,CASSFASDRGAEAFF,TGTGCCAGCAGTTTTGCCTCGGACAGGGGAGCTGAAGCTTTCTTT
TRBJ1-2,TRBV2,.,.,CASNPDGGPGIYGYTF,TGTGCCAGCAACCCGGACGGGGGGCCGGGGATTTATGGCTACACCTTC
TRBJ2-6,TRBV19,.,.,CASNVGGGANVLTF,TGTGCCAGTAATGTCGGGGGAGGGGCCAACGTCCTGACTTTC
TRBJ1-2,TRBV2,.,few,CASSGSWQNYGYTF,TGTGCCAGCAGTGGCTCCTGGCAGAACTATGGCTACACCTTC
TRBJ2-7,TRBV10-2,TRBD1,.,CASSPGQGRHEQYF,TGCGCCAGCAGTCCTGGACAGGGTAGGCACGAGCAGTACTTC
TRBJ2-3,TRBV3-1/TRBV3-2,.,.,CASSQVFGDTQYF,TGTGCCAGCAGCCAAGTCTTCGGAGATACGCAGTATTTT
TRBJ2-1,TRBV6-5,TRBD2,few,CASLYREGSSNEQFF,TGTGCCAGCCTTTACCGGGAGGGTTCTTCCAATGAGCAGTTCTTC
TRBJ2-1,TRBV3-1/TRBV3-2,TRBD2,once,CARDPGLAGAHSYNEQFF,TGTGCCAGAGACCCCGGACTAGCGGGGGCCCACTCCTACAATGAGCAGTTCTTC